This T cell receptor (beta chain) was profiled in a study of OX40 agonist ivuxolimab in advanced cancers. Study background: Ivuxolimab, an agonistic anti-OX40 (CD134) antibody, was given to patients.

Samples were taken at baseline and on day 1 of cycles 4 and 7. Overall study findings and caveats: Expanded clones belonging to CD8+ T cells outnumbered, on average, those of CD4+.

The CDR3 is 20 amino acids. Germline CDR1 is LNHDA and CDR2 is SQIVND (reference sequence). V shed 0 bases and J shed 1 base, with 22 bases lying between them. The data were produced by immunoSEQ multiplex PCR, yet TCRdb's version contains in-frame clones alone and is incomplete. Of roughly 40,000 clones detected, approximately 84% appear once; the ten largest clones hold 15% to 20%. Regarding this clone: Its antigen is currently unknown.

V and J are TRBV19 and TRBJ2-1; perhaps TRBD1 as D (7 bases). The TCR originated in an adult with an advanced solid tumor such as melanoma, head and neck, liver or kidney cancer. Material: CD4+ or CD8+ T cells sorted from blood, obtained in a trial of the OX40 agonist ivuxolimab. The DNA for the CDR3 is TGTGCCAGTAGTATAGATCAGGGGGGCCTCGGGTTAAGGTCCTACAATGAGCAGTTCTTC. Encoded protein: CASSIDQGGLGLRSYNEQFF.